Following are 24 T cell receptor beta chains from one sample sequenced in a study of OX40 agonist ivuxolimab in advanced cancers. Data came from immunoSEQ multiplex PCR; TCRdb stores just in-frame clones and leaves some out. The sample yields under 40,000 clones, over 60% seen once. This specimen was CD4+ or CD8+ T cells sorted from blood, taken in a trial of the OX40 agonist ivuxolimab. These receptors were taken from an adult with an advanced solid tumor such as melanoma, head and neck, liver or kidney cancer.

The genes are TRBV5-6 and TRBJ2-2; maybe TRBD2 (7 bases). Germline assignment: CDR1 SGHDT and CDR2 YYEEEE. The CDR3 consists of 16 residues. The V end was cut by 3 bases, the J end by 5 bases, with 17 bases between. The CDR3 protein is CASSYRGRGKTGELFF. Here the CDR3 DNA reads TGTGCCAGCAGCTACCGGGGGAGGGGGAAGACCGGGGAGCTGTTTTTT.

The rearrangement uses TRBV10-2 and TRBJ2-5; D perhaps matches TRBD1 (5 bases). The closer fit of TRBJ2-7 to the DNA end suggests the J call may be wrong. The CDR3 has 13 amino acids. Per the germline V gene, CDR1 is WSHSY and CDR2 is SAAADI. CDR3 in DNA: TGCGCCAGCAGTGAGTCCCAGGGTGGCGAGCAGTACTTC. It translates to CASSESQGGEQYF.

V gene TRBV5-1 combines with J gene TRBJ1-1, with 8 bases lining up with TRBD1. The J segment lost 1 base and the V segment lost 1 base, leaving 15 bases of the junction unmatched. This CDR3 has 19 amino acids. CDR1 SGHRS and CDR2 YFSETQ come from the germline V gene. In DNA form, the CDR3 reads TGCGCCAGCAGCTTGATTTCTTTCGGACAGGGCGGACGGAACACTGAAGCTTTCTTT. This encodes CASSLISFGQGGRNTEAFF.

The chain uses TRBV18 and TRBJ2-5; D not resolved. The V gene's germline CDR1 is KGHSH and CDR2 LQKENI. There are 15 residues in the CDR3. Deletions cut 0 bases from V and 2 bases from J, with 10 bases between. Written as DNA, the CDR3 is TGTGCCAGCTCACCACCGTCTCGTTCGCAAGAGACCCAGTACTTC. This codes for CASSPPSRSQETQYF.

This clone was picked up a small number of times. This chain joins TRBV7-2 and TRBJ1-1; D not certain. Deletions cut 3 bases from V and 4 bases from J, with 6 bases between. CDR3 length: 12 amino acids. Germline-derived CDR1 and CDR2 are SGHTA and FQGNSA. DNA for the CDR3: TGTGCCAGCAGCTTGCGGAGCACTGAAGCTTTCTTT. Its protein product is CASSLRSTEAFF.

This clone has only a few counts. V gene TRBV28 combines with J gene TRBJ2-7, with D unclear. V was shortened by 6 bases and J by 0 bases, with 9 bases between the two germline ends. Germline V gene data show CDR1 as MDHEN and CDR2 as SYDVKM. The CDR3 spans 13 residues. The CDR3 region is CASRTVSSYEQYF. The CDR3 DNA reads TGTGCCAGCAGAACAGTGAGCTCCTACGAGCAGTACTTC.

V usage is TRBV9 and J usage is TRBJ2-4; 12 nucleotides line up with TRBD1. After removal of 2 bases from V and 7 bases from J, the junction contained 1 base not matched to a gene. The CDR3 has 14 amino acids. Germline loops: CDR1 SGDLS, CDR2 YYNGEE. The CDR3 here is CASSVGQGANIQYF. The CDR3 DNA sequence: TGTGCCAGCAGCGTGGGACAGGGGGCGAACATTCAGTACTTC.

The gene calls are TRBV5-1 and TRBJ2-6; possibly TRBD1 for D (6 bases). V was trimmed by 4 bases and J by 0 bases, leaving 11 bases between them. This CDR3 has 16 residues. Germline V gives CDR1 SGHRS, CDR2 YFSETQ. DNA for the CDR3: TGCGCCAGCAGCAGTAGGACAGCCTCTGGGGCCAACGTCCTGACTTTC. Its translation: CASSSRTASGANVLTF.

This rearrangement joins TRBV19 to TRBJ2-1; D is ambiguous. CDR1 is LNHDA and CDR2 is SQIVND in the germline V gene (reference sequence). The CDR3 runs 13 residues. Trimming stripped 5 bases from V and 2 bases from J, with 7 bases between. The CDR3 here is CASSPTTYNEQFF. The CDR3, as DNA: TGTGCCAGTAGTCCCACTACCTACAATGAGCAGTTCTTC.

CDR3 sequence (DNA): TGTGCCAGCAGCTTGGACGGGGTCGAGCAGTACTTC. Protein sequence: CASSLDGVEQYF. The chain is built from TRBV5-6 and TRBJ2-7, with D tentatively TRBD2 (5 bases). Trimming cost V 0 bases and J 6 bases, with 7 bases left between them. The CDR3 has 12 amino acids. Germline V gene sequence: CDR1 SGHDT, CDR2 YYEEEE.

This clone was seen only once. This sequence joins TRBV7-2 and TRBJ2-3; D tentatively fits TRBD1 or TRBD2 (5 bases each). V shed 0 bases and J shed 3 bases, with 13 bases lying between them. CDR3 length equals 16 residues. Germline loops: CDR1 SGHTA, CDR2 FQGNSA. The CDR3 protein is CASSLARWGTTDTQYF. CDR3 bases: TGTGCCAGCAGCTTAGCGAGGTGGGGGACGACAGATACGCAGTATTTT.

A single count supports this clone. The sample has other DNA sequences that encode this CDR3 too. The V and J genes are TRBV18 and TRBJ2-5; 8 nucleotides line up with TRBD1. The CDR3 extends over 13 amino acids. The V segment lost 3 bases and the J segment 4 bases; nucleotides outside the gene matches: 1. Germline V gene data show CDR1 as KGHSH and CDR2 as LQKENI. For the CDR3, the DNA is TGTGCCAGCTCACCCGGACAGGGAGAGACCCAGTACTTC. Translating it yields CASSPGQGETQYF.

This chain links TRBV6-1 with TRBJ1-5; D remains unclear. V was cut by 1 base and J by 5 bases, with 3 bases left in between. CDR3 size: 12 residues. The germline CDR1 and CDR2 sequences are MNHNS and SASEGT. CDR3 sequence (DNA): TGTGCCAGCAGTGAAGGTTATCAGCCCCAGCATTTT. Translation gives CASSEGYQPQHF.

This rearrangement joins TRBV6-1 to TRBJ2-3; 9 nucleotides match TRBD2. CDR3 length equals 14 residues. The ends lost 4 bases at V and 4 bases at J; junction bases unmatched: 3. Germline V gives CDR1 MNHNS, CDR2 SASEGT. CDR3 coding DNA: TGTGCCAGCAGTGCACTAGCGGGCGCAGATACGCAGTATTTT. This encodes CASSALAGADTQYF.

This clone was counted only a few times. V and J are TRBV30 and TRBJ2-7, with 9 bases identical to TRBD1. The germline CDR1 and CDR2 sequences are GTSNPN and SVGIG (reference sequence). Trimming cost V 3 bases and J 5 bases; bases outside gene matches: 8. The CDR3 has 14 residues. CDR3 loop: CAWSFGQGMHEQYF. CDR3 nucleotides: TGTGCCTGGAGCTTCGGACAGGGGATGCACGAGCAGTACTTC.

The chain employs TRBV14 and TRBJ2-7, with TRBD2 identical over 9 bases. J lost 5 bases, V lost 3 bases, and 11 bases had no gene match. The CDR3 is 16 amino acids. The germline gives CDR1 SGHDN, CDR2 FVKESK. CDR3 residues: CASSHRPSGTFHEQYF. The DNA for the CDR3 is TGTGCCAGCAGCCATCGCCCTAGCGGGACTTTCCACGAGCAGTACTTC.

This clone was observed once. This rearrangement joins TRBV7-2 to TRBJ1-1; no clear D. Per germline, CDR1 SGHTA and CDR2 FQGNSA. V was clipped by 8 bases and J by 4 bases, with 17 bases between them. The CDR3 loop spans 14 amino acids. The chain's CDR3 is CASQVGGMGTEAFF. In DNA form, the CDR3 reads TGTGCCAGCCAGGTCGGAGGGATGGGCACTGAAGCTTTCTTT.

The rearrangement links TRBV11-2 to TRBJ2-5; TRBD1 agrees at 7 bases. V dropped 7 bases and J dropped 2; count of bases not matched to a gene: 10. The CDR3 spans 15 residues. Looked up from germline, CDR1 is SGHAT and CDR2 is FQNNGV. CDR3 protein: CASTNPTGAQETQYF. The CDR3 nucleotides are TGTGCCAGCACCAACCCAACAGGGGCACAAGAGACCCAGTACTTC.

This clone has only one observation. This chain connects TRBV7-9 to TRBJ2-2, with D hard to call. CDR3 length equals 13 residues. With 7 bases removed from V and 6 bases from J, the gap between germline ends came to 12 bases. CDR1 and CDR2 from the germline V gene are SEHNR and FQNEAQ (reference sequence). CDR3 sequence reads: CASTPSGAGELFF. The CDR3 DNA reads TGTGCCAGCACCCCAAGTGGTGCCGGGGAGCTGTTTTTT.

This chain links TRBV6-1 with TRBJ2-3; 14 nucleotides line up with TRBD2. Germline trimming cut 4 bases from V and 5 bases from J; bases unmatched to any gene: 5. Germline CDR1 is MNHNS and CDR2 is SASEGT. The CDR3 sequence is 16 residues long. In DNA form, the CDR3 reads TGTGCCAGCAGTGCCCGGACTAGCGGGAGGTTAGATACGCAGTATTTT. It yields the protein CASSARTSGRLDTQYF.

V is TRBV2 and J is TRBJ2-2; D not certain. V lost 6 bases, J lost 8 bases, and 7 bases lay in between. Germline V gene data show CDR1 as SNHLY and CDR2 as FYNNEI. The CDR3 is made up of 11 amino acids. CDR3 sequence reads: CASSSDGELFF. The CDR3 coding sequence is TGTGCCAGCAGCTCCGATGGGGAGCTGTTTTTT.

The rearrangement joins TRBV28 to TRBJ1-2; the D gene is possibly TRBD1 (6 bases). V was clipped by 6 bases and J by 0 bases, with 11 bases between them. Germline V lookup: CDR1 MDHEN, CDR2 SYDVKM. The CDR3 spans 14 residues. The CDR3 here is CASRYRASNYGYTF. The CDR3, as DNA: TGTGCCAGCAGATACAGGGCGTCTAACTATGGCTACACCTTC.

The V gene is TRBV13, the J gene TRBJ2-1, with TRBD2 as a possible D gene (6 bases). Trimming pared 3 bases from V and 13 bases from J, leaving 19 bases between. The CDR3 runs to 14 residues. Germline loops: CDR1 PRHDT, CDR2 FYEKMQ (reference sequence). The chain's CDR3 is CASSFRDSTAIQFF. CDR3 sequence (DNA): TGTGCCAGCAGCTTTAGGGACTCCACGGCAATACAGTTCTTC. The full variable domain, rest sourced from reference TRBV13 and TRBJ2-1, is AAGVIQSPRHLIKEKRETATLKCYPIPRHDTVYWYQQGPGQDPQFLISFYEKMQSDKGSIPDRFSAQQFSDYHSELNMSSLELGDSALYFCASSFRDSTAIQFFGPGTRLTVL.

The chain recombines TRBV28 with TRBJ2-7, with 7 bases lining up with TRBD2. CDR1 and CDR2 from the germline V gene are MDHEN and SYDVKM. J lost 10 bases, V lost 4 bases, and 19 bases had no gene match. There are 16 residues in the CDR3. CDR3 loop: CASSSPRAGDLRLQYF. CDR3 bases: TGTGCCAGCAGTTCCCCGCGGGCGGGAGATCTACGCCTTCAGTACTTC.